This TCR beta chain was profiled in a study of blood T cell repertoires in COVID-19. This clone showed up just once. V dropped 1 base and J dropped 0; count of bases not matched to a gene: 7. The CDR3 contains 17 residues. Germline CDR1 and CDR2: SGHTA and FQGNSA. The data were produced by immunoSEQ multiplex PCR, yet TCRdb's version contains in-frame clones alone and is incomplete. Here the sample spans approximately 72,000 clones, 75% to 85% being singletons. The TCR was taken from a man in his forties or fifties with acute or convalescent COVID-19. Sequences were obtained from peripheral blood. The V call is TRBV7-2, the J call TRBJ2-3; 7 nucleotides line up with TRBD2. CDR3 in DNA: TGTGCCAGCAGCTTAGAGTATCCCGGGGGGAGCACAGATACGCAGTATTTT. It encodes CASSLEYPGGSTDTQYF.